These 5 T cell receptor beta chains came from one sample sequenced in a study of shared clonotypes between healthy human individuals. The repertoire was sequenced with immunoSEQ multiplex PCR; TCRdb's copy has only in-frame clones and lacks some. The sample lists about 1.1 million clones, 70% to 80% seen once, with 0.89% in the top ten. Source material: memory CD4+ T cells from PBMCs. The subset is: CD45RA-negative fraction. Source of these receptors: a man aged 18 to 29 in good health. Some clones in this sample may be carry-over from other donors' samples.

This chain connects TRBV6-5 to TRBJ2-5; 7 bases fit TRBD2. This CDR3 has 12 amino acids. The V gene's germline CDR1 is MNHEY and CDR2 SVGAGI. J gave up 5 bases and V 8 bases, and 5 bases lay outside the gene matches. The CDR3 region is CASQGSGETQYF. The CDR3 DNA follows: TGTGCCAGCCAAGGTAGCGGGGAGACCCAGTACTTC.

This chain connects TRBV28 to TRBJ2-1, with D perhaps assigned TRBD1 or TRBD2 (6 bases each). With 7 bases removed from V and 9 bases from J, the gap between germline ends came to 22 bases. CDR3 length equals 15 residues. Germline assignment: CDR1 MDHEN and CDR2 SYDVKM. This chain's CDR3 is CASKTPQGLPGEQFF. The CDR3, as DNA: TGTGCCAGCAAAACCCCACAGGGACTTCCAGGTGAGCAGTTCTTC.

The rearrangement joins TRBV11-2 to TRBJ2-1, with a possible D match to TRBD2 (6 bases). Germline CDR1 is SGHAT and CDR2 is FQNNGV. Deletions cut 4 bases from V and 2 bases from J, with 15 bases between. The CDR3 contains 16 residues. CDR3 sequence (DNA): TGTGCCAGCAGCTCACTAGCTTTTGGCCCCTACAATGAGCAGTTCTTC. Residues: CASSSLAFGPYNEQFF.

This clone was observed a few times. The rearrangement uses TRBV28 and TRBJ1-2; D is ambiguous. Germline CDR1 reads MDHEN; CDR2 reads SYDVKM. Trimming took 5 bases from V and 7 from J, leaving 20 bases between them. The CDR3 sequence is 15 residues long. CDR3 sequence (DNA): TGTGCCAGCAGTGTACACGGGAATAGTCTGCGTGGCTACACCTTC. Its protein is CASSVHGNSLRGYTF.

This clone was picked up a small number of times. The rearrangement uses TRBV14 and TRBJ2-1; D remains ambiguous. Germline CDR1 SGHDN, CDR2 FVKESK. V lost 3 bases and J lost 3, with 9 bases in between. The CDR3 contains 14 residues. The CDR3 region is CASSHQLIYNEQFF. The DNA for the CDR3 is TGTGCCAGCAGCCATCAGCTAATCTACAATGAGCAGTTCTTC.